A single sample is the source of the 22 T cell receptor beta chains below, sequenced in a study of PD-L1 blockade in urothelial cancer. Only in-frame clones appear in the TCRdb table, and some are missing; sequencing was by immunoSEQ multiplex PCR. Of some 35,000 clones listed, 80% to 95% are singletons. The sample consisted of PBMCs, taken around atezolizumab (anti-PD-L1) treatment. The receptors originated from a man in his sixties or seventies with urothelial cancer.

The CDR3 DNA is TGTGCCAGCAGTCCCTGGACTAGCGGGAACGAGCAGTACTTC. It is translated as CASSPWTSGNEQYF. The chain has TRBV27 and TRBJ2-7, with 12 bases aligning to TRBD2. This CDR3 has 14 amino acids. Germline lookup yields CDR1 MNHEY and CDR2 SMNVEV (reference sequence). Trimming removed 5 bases from V and 5 bases from J; junction bases left unmatched: 4.

A single count supports this clone. The chain combines TRBV30 with TRBJ2-2; 8 nucleotides agree with TRBD2. This CDR3 comprises 17 residues. The junction had 10 bases not matched to a gene; V was cut back by 3 bases and J by 1 base. Germline V CDR1 and CDR2: GTSNPN, SVGIG (reference sequence). CDR3 amino acids: CAWSHLGGDWNTGELFF. The CDR3 region has the DNA TGTGCCTGGAGCCACCTCGGGGGGGATTGGAACACCGGGGAGCTGTTTTTT.

This clone has just one count. The V gene is TRBV5-1, the J gene TRBJ1-1; weak D call: TRBD1 (6 bases). The CDR3 length is 14 residues. The germline gives CDR1 SGHRS, CDR2 YFSETQ. Trimming cost V 1 base and J 4 bases, with 11 bases left between them. CDR3 sequence reads: CASSLPGDSTEAFF. CDR3 bases: TGCGCCAGCAGCTTGCCAGGGGATAGCACTGAAGCTTTCTTT.

The chain carries TRBV19 and TRBJ2-7; 13 bases are shared with TRBD2. Germline CDR1 LNHDA, CDR2 SQIVND (reference sequence). The CDR3 sequence is 16 residues long. V was clipped by 6 bases and J by 5 bases; unmatched bases: 10. The CDR3 nucleotides are TGTGCCAGTAGCCCCAACGGACTAGCGGGAGCGGACGAGCAGTACTTC. This sequence encodes CASSPNGLAGADEQYF.

The CDR3 DNA follows: TGTGCCAGCAGTCTAGACAGAACCTCCTACGAGCAGTACTTC. Its protein product is CASSLDRTSYEQYF. The gene calls are TRBV27 and TRBJ2-7; tentative D call: TRBD1 (5 bases). With 5 bases removed from V and 0 bases from J, the gap between germline ends came to 11 bases. This CDR3 comprises 14 residues. The germline V gene has CDR1 MNHEY and CDR2 SMNVEV (reference sequence).

The genes are TRBV11-2 and TRBJ2-3, with a tentative D call TRBD1 (5 bases). Trimming cost V 5 bases and J 1 base, with 10 bases left between them. CDR3 size: 14 residues. Germline CDR1 is SGHAT and CDR2 is FQNNGV. CDR3 amino acids: CASSADIRTDTQYF. The CDR3 DNA reads TGTGCCAGCAGCGCGGACATACGCACAGATACGCAGTATTTT.

V gene TRBV5-1 combines with J gene TRBJ2-5, with D tentatively TRBD2 (5 bases). Germline-derived CDR1 and CDR2 are SGHRS and YFSETQ. V lost 1 base and J lost 1, with 8 bases in between. This CDR3 spans 14 amino acids. CDR3 amino acids: CASSLHGIQETQYF. CDR3 coding DNA: TGCGCCAGCAGCTTGCACGGGATCCAAGAGACCCAGTACTTC. Full variable domain (outside the CDR3, taken from reference TRBV5-1 and TRBJ2-5): KAGVTQTPRYLIKTRGQQVTLSCSPISGHRSVSWYQQTPGQGLQFLFEYFSETQRNKGNFPGRFSGRQFSNSRSEMNVSTLELGDSALYLCASSLHGIQETQYFGPGTRLLVL.

The genes are TRBV6-4 and TRBJ2-3, with D unresolved. V was pared by 4 bases and J by 1 base, with 9 bases between. The CDR3 runs 14 residues. Germline V CDR1 and CDR2: MRHNA, SNTAGT. The CDR3 nucleotides read TGTGCCAGCAGTGTAAGCGTCGGCACAGATACGCAGTATTTT. Translated, it gives CASSVSVGTDTQYF.

This chain's CDR3 is CASSLQGRQETQYF. DNA of the CDR3: TGTGCCAGCAGCCTACAGGGGAGACAAGAGACCCAGTACTTC. The V gene is TRBV2, the J gene TRBJ2-5; 7 nucleotides align to TRBD1. The length of the CDR3 is 14 residues. The V gene end was trimmed by 6 bases and the J gene end by 2 bases; junction bases not matched to a gene: 6. Germline V gives CDR1 SNHLY, CDR2 FYNNEI.

The genes are TRBV5-6 and TRBJ2-5, with D perhaps TRBD2 (5 bases). Trimming left V 0 bases short and J 5 bases short, with 11 bases between. The CDR3 is 14 residues long. Germline V lookup: CDR1 SGHDT, CDR2 YYEEEE. The CDR3 sequence is CASSLGVGAETQYF. In DNA form, the CDR3 reads TGTGCCAGCAGCTTGGGAGTGGGAGCGGAGACCCAGTACTTC. Supplemented by reference TRBV5-6 and TRBJ2-5, the full variable domain reads DAGVTQSPTHLIKTRGQQVTLRCSPKSGHDTVSWYQQALGQGPQFIFQYYEEEERQRGNFPDRFSGHQFPNYSSELNVNALLLGDSALYLCASSLGVGAETQYFGPGTRLLVL.

This clone has only one observation. V and J are TRBV29-1 and TRBJ2-7; 10 positions agree with TRBD2. Germline CDR1 is SQVTM and CDR2 is ANQGSEA. The trim removed 6 bases at V and 3 bases at J, leaving 11 bases unmatched. The CDR3 spans 15 residues. The CDR3 region is CSVGVSGRSHYEQYF. The CDR3 region has the DNA TGCAGCGTGGGGGTTAGCGGGAGGTCTCACTACGAGCAGTACTTC.

V and J are TRBV19 and TRBJ2-5, with D perhaps TRBD2 (6 bases). V was trimmed by 7 bases and J by 5 bases, leaving 17 bases between them. CDR1 LNHDA and CDR2 SQIVND come from the germline V gene (reference sequence). The length of the CDR3 is 14 residues. DNA for the CDR3: TGTGCCAGTAAAGGGACTTTACCGTCGGAGACCCAGTACTTC. Protein product: CASKGTLPSETQYF.

This chain connects TRBV6-1 to TRBJ2-1; TRBD2 matches 7 bases. Germline V lookup: CDR1 MNHNS, CDR2 SASEGT. Unmatched junction bases numbered 7, after V lost 3 bases and J lost 2 bases. The CDR3 is made up of 16 amino acids. The chain's CDR3 is CASSDRTSAAYNEQFF. CDR3 bases: TGTGCCAGCAGTGATCGTACTAGCGCAGCCTACAATGAGCAGTTCTTC.

The chain recombines TRBV6-5 with TRBJ2-1; TRBD1 aligns across 7 bases. Germline V CDR1 and CDR2: MNHEY, SVGAGI. Trimming removed 6 bases from V and 0 bases from J; junction bases left unmatched: 5. This CDR3 is built from 15 residues. The CDR3 coding sequence is TGTGCCAGCAGGGGGACAGCTAGCTCCTACAATGAGCAGTTCTTC. Amino acids: CASRGTASSYNEQFF.

The V call is TRBV7-8, the J call TRBJ1-1, with D perhaps matching TRBD1 (6 bases). The CDR3 covers 13 residues. The germline CDR1 and CDR2 sequences are SGHVS and FQNEAQ. V lost 5 bases to trimming and J lost 1 base, with 8 bases between them. The CDR3 reads CASSTTGNTEAFF. CDR3 sequence (DNA): TGTGCCAGCAGCACGACAGGGAACACTGAAGCTTTCTTT. Full variable domain (missing parts from reference TRBV7-8 and TRBJ1-1): GAGVSQSPRYKVAKRGQDVALRCDPISGHVSLFWYQQALGQGPEFLTYFQNEAQLDKSGLPSDRFFAERPEGSVSTLKIQRTQQEDSAVYLCASSTTGNTEAFFGQGTRLTVV.

The rearrangement uses TRBV7-2 and TRBJ2-3; 9 bases line up with TRBD2. Germline CDR1 reads SGHTA; CDR2 reads FQGNSA. The CDR3 loop spans 16 amino acids. With V trimmed by 5 bases and J by 0 bases, 6 bases remained unmatched. The CDR3 loop reads CASSPTSGSSTDTQYF. Here the CDR3 DNA reads TGTGCCAGCAGCCCGACTAGCGGCAGTAGCACAGATACGCAGTATTTT.

The chain uses TRBV7-8 and TRBJ2-5, with D possibly TRBD2 on 6 matching bases. The V end lost 7 bases, the J end lost 5 bases, and 20 bases lay between the germline ends. Germline loops: CDR1 SGHVS, CDR2 FQNEAQ. The CDR3 has 15 residues. The CDR3 DNA sequence: TGTGCCAGCACCTACGCCGGGACGGGGAGGGAGACCCAGTACTTC. Amino acid sequence: CASTYAGTGRETQYF.

This chain joins TRBV11-2 and TRBJ2-1; TRBD2 agrees at 11 bases. Trimming removed 4 bases from V and 4 bases from J; junction bases left unmatched: 9. This CDR3 is built from 17 residues. Germline values: CDR1 SGHAT, CDR2 FQNNGV. CDR3 DNA: TGTGCCAGCAGCTCCTATGCTCTAGCGGGGGGATACAATGAGCAGTTCTTC. The encoded protein is CASSSYALAGGYNEQFF.

CDR3 residues: CSAERPWRRADTEAFF. The DNA of the CDR3 is TGCAGCGCCGAGCGCCCTTGGCGCAGGGCCGACACTGAAGCTTTCTTT. The chain recombines TRBV29-1 with TRBJ1-1; D perhaps matches TRBD1 (5 bases). Between the trimmed V and J ends, which lost 7 bases and 3 bases, there was a span of 24 bases. Germline-derived CDR1 and CDR2 are SQVTM and ANQGSEA. The length of the CDR3 is 16 residues.

This chain joins TRBV15 and TRBJ2-7; 8 nucleotides agree with TRBD1. Germline V gene lookup returns CDR1 LNHNV and CDR2 YYDKDF (reference sequence). With 1 base clipped from V and 1 base from J, the junction kept 3 bases outside the gene matches. CDR3 length equals 15 residues. CDR3 sequence: CATSRGGTGSYEQYF. The CDR3 region has the DNA TGTGCCACCAGCAGAGGGGGGACAGGATCCTACGAGCAGTACTTC.

CDR3 sequence: CASSFTIAREQFF. Here the CDR3 DNA reads TGTGCCAGCAGTTTTACCATAGCGCGTGAGCAGTTCTTC. The J gene is TRBJ2-1, the V gene TRBV28; a possible D gene is TRBD2 (5 bases). CDR1 is MDHEN and CDR2 is SYDVKM in the germline V gene. Trimming removed 3 bases at V and 9 bases at J, with 12 bases between. There are 13 residues in the CDR3.

This clone has only one observation. The J gene is TRBJ2-1, the V gene TRBV18; 9 bases align to TRBD1. Germline trimming cut 1 base from V and 7 bases from J; bases unmatched to any gene: 11. CDR1 and CDR2 from the germline V gene are KGHSH and LQKENI. The CDR3 spans 17 residues. CDR3 sequence (DNA): TGTGCCAGCTCACCACTTAAAACCGGGACAGGGCGGAATGAGCAGTTCTTC. It yields the protein CASSPLKTGTGRNEQFF.